This TCR beta chain was documented in a study of CD8 T cells in ankylosing spondylitis. Notes on the study in general: Earlier reports found some motif variants in synovial fluid and blood in reactive arthritis.

Turning to this clonotype: Its target is not known.

Germline CDR1 and CDR2: DFQATT and SNEGSKA (reference sequence). Trimming took off 2 bases at V and 12 bases at J, with 7 bases between the two ends. This CDR3 region has 9 residues. Using quantitative 5'-RACE with molecular barcodes, the authors made TCR beta libraries. MiXCR, run by TCRdb on the 5' RACE reads, gives a single entry per CDR3 protein. Found here are a few hundred thousand distinct CDR3 sequences, over 9.5% of them singletons; the top ten hold approximately 20%. The TCR comes from a male donor with ankylosing spondylitis or in good health (not recorded which). This sequence joins TRBV20-1 and TRBJ1-2; perhaps TRBD1 as D (5 bases). The sequencing sample was made of blood, either unsorted or a sorted T cell fraction (not recorded which). The CDR3 DNA reads TGCAGTGCTAGATGGGGCGACACCTTC. It encodes CSARWGDTF.